This T cell receptor (beta chain) was captured in a study of identical twins. Germline V gives CDR1 DFQATT, CDR2 SNEGSKA (reference sequence). After removal of 2 bases from V and 5 bases from J, the junction contained 9 bases not matched to a gene. This CDR3 region has 16 residues. Healthy Caucasians were all of the donors. This clonotype occurred a few times. Antigen: not known. Each CDR3 protein gets one entry after TCRdb re-called the 5' RACE reads with MiXCR. This table has 650,000 to 800,000 distinct CDR3 sequences, 8% to 9% appearing once. Findings of the study overall: Compared with models, monozygotic twins showed more out-of-frame TCR alpha sharing. Not following the same donors, the study drew its conclusions from cross-sectional statistical analysis. Whereas memory repertoires showed no such difference, abundant cord blood beta clonotypes carried fewer insertions.

The same specimen was also included in a second study, on yellow fever vaccine responses in identical twins.

The chain recombines TRBV20-1 with TRBJ2-5; TRBD2 aligns across 12 bases. The TCR originated in a woman aged 18-35 years in good health. The sequenced material came from PBMCs. The DNA of the CDR3 is TGCAGTGCTAGAATCCTAGCGGGAGGGCCCGTGGAGACCCAGTACTTC. This translates into CSARILAGGPVETQYF.